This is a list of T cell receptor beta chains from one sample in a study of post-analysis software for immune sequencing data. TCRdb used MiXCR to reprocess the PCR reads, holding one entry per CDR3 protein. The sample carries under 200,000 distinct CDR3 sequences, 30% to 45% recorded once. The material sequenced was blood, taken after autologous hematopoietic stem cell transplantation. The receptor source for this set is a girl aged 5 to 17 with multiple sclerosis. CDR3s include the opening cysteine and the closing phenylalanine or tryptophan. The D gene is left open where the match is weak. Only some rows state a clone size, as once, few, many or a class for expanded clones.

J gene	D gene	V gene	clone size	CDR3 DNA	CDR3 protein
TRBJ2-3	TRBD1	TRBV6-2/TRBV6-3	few	TGTGCCAGCACTGCCAGGGGGCGGAACACAGATACGCAGTATTTT	CASTARGRNTDTQYF
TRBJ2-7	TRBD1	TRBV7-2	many	TGTGCCAGCAGCTTAGGGGGACAGGGAACCTACGAGCAGTACTTC	CASSLGGQGTYEQYF
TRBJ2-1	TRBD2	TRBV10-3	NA	TGTGCCATCAGTGGTCCCGGGACTAGCGGGAGGACCTACAATGAGCAGTTCTTC	CAISGPGTSGRTYNEQFF
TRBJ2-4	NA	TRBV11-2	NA	TGTGCCAGCGGGACGGTAGCCAAAAACATTCAGTACTTC	CASGTVAKNIQYF
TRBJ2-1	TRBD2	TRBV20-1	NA	TGCAGTGCTAGTGGGACTAGCGGGATAGTAAACAATGAGCAGTTCTTC	CSASGTSGIVNNEQFF
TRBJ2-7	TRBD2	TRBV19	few	TGTGCCAGTAGTATAAAAGGGACTTCTAGCGGGGAGCAGTACTTC	CASSIKGTSSGEQYF
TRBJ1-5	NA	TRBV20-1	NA	TGCAGTGCTAGGGGACCGGGAAGCCAGCCCCAGCATTTT	CSARGPGSQPQHF
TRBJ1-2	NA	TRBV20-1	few	TGCAGTCCTAAGGGGGTCTCCGACGCTAACTATGGCTACACCTTC	CSPKGVSDANYGYTF
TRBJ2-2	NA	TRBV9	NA	TGTGCCAGCAGCGTAGGTAGCGGCCCGGGCGGGGAGCTGTTTTTT	CASSVGSGPGGELFF
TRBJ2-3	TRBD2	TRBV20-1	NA	TGCAGTGCTAGACGCGGGACTAGCGGGGGTCGCACAGATACGCAGTATTTT	CSARRGTSGGRTDTQYF
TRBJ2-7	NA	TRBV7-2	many	TGTGCCAGCAGTTTTGGGGGATCCTACGAGCAGTACTTC	CASSFGGSYEQYF
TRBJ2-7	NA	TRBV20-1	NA	TGCAGTGCTAGAGAGCGTCAGGGGACCTACGAGCAGTACTTC	CSARERQGTYEQYF
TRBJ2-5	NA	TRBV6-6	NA	TGTGCCAGTTATAAAGGGGGTTTTGAGACCCGGTACTTC	CASYKGGFETRYF
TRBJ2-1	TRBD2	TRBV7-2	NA	TGTGCCAGCAGCTTAAGCCTTACTAGCGGGAGTGCCTACAATGAGCAGTTCTTC	CASSLSLTSGSAYNEQFF
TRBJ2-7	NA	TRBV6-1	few	TGTGCCAGCAGAGAGACCCATCCAGCCCACGAGCAGTACTTC	CASRETHPAHEQYF
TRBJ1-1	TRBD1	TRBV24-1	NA	TGTGCCACCAGAGGGGGGACAGGGATCACTGAAGCTTTCTTT	CATRGGTGITEAFF
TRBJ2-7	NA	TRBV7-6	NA	TGTGCCAGCAGCTTTAGGGACTCCGAGCAGTACTTC	CASSFRDSEQYF